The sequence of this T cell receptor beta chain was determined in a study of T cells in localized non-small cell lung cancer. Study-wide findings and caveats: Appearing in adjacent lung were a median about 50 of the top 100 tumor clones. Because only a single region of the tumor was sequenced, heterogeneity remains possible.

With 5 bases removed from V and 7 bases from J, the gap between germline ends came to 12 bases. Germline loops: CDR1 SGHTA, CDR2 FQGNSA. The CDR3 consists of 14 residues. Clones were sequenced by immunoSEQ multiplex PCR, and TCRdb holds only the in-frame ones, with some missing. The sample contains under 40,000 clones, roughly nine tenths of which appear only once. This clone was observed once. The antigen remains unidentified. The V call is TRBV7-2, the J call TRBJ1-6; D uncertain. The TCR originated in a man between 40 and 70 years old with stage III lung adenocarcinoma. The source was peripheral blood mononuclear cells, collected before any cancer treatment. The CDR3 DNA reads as TGTGCCAGCAGCCAGTACCCGAAGAATTCACCCCTCCACTTT. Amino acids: CASSQYPKNSPLHF.